The TCR beta chain described here comes from a study of cytomegalovirus exposure and HLA in healthy donors. Study-level results: A later analysis by the authors found several of the most significant clusters apparently linked to common viral pathogens. The authors excluded some V segments, including TRBV6-2 and TRBV6-3, as indistinguishable.

With regard to this clone: Its antigen remains unknown.

This PCR relied on a set of 60 Vbeta primers and 13 Jbeta primers. Sequenced by immunoSEQ multiplex PCR; TCRdb stores in-frame clones only, minus some. Of about 160,000 clones detected, roughly 82% appear once; the ten largest clones hold roughly 10%. Germline CDR1 and CDR2: SGHTA and FQGNSA. Trimming removed 5 bases from V and 6 bases from J, with 17 bases in between. CDR3 length: 15 residues. The chain carries TRBV7-2 and TRBJ1-5; D might be TRBD1 (5 bases). The clonotype originates from a man aged 50 to 59 in good health and CMV-seropositive. Specimen: PBMCs. The CDR3 sequence is CASSPSVGGIQPQHF. The CDR3 DNA follows: TGTGCCAGCAGCCCCTCAGTCGGGGGAATTCAGCCCCAGCATTTT.